These 27 T cell receptor beta chains were sequenced from one sample in a study of tumor and adjacent non-tumor tissue in lung cancer (dated by TCRdb to 2017 to 2018). Library creation used multiplex PCR. The instrument was an Illumina HiSeq 2500. TCRbeta libraries were built by three rounds of nested PCR using primers (Table S4), following protocols modified from ARM-PCR. TCRdb itself trimmed the public reads at Q25 with fastp, ran MiXCR and retained productive beta chains. Identical CDR3 proteins give one entry, which carries the most common genes and DNA. Present in this sample are 40,000 to 60,000 distinct CDR3 sequences, under 75% of which were seen just once. Clones ranked in the top ten supply 30% of the sample. Bulk unsorted tissue served as the source for RNA extraction, and RNA quality was assessed using a NanoDrop ND-1000 and an Agilent 2100. For the normal lung samples, distant non-tumor tissue was collected more than 3 cm away from the tumor edge.

The source material was distant non-tumor lung tissue. Source of these receptors: a woman aged 70-85 years with non-small cell lung cancer.

The genes are TRBV21-1 and TRBJ2-2. TRBV21-1 counts as a pseudogene. The CDR3 has 17 residues. The CDR3 is CASSKVGRERNTGELFF. DNA of the CDR3: TGTGCCAGCAGCAAAGTTGGAAGGGAAAGGAACACTGGGGAGCTGTTTTTT.

A word on this clonotype: A read error may explain this, as a much larger clone is one base away. The V gene is TRBV5-5, the J gene TRBJ2-7; 10 bases match TRBD1. The CDR3 covers 17 residues. The V gene's germline CDR1 is SGHKS and CDR2 YYEKEE (reference sequence). The CDR3 nucleotides are TGTGCCAGCGGCTTGGCCGTCGGGACAGGGGACTCCTACGGGCAGTACTTC. It yields the protein CASGLAVGTGDSYGQYF.

In this sample, this clonotype is medium-sized. This chain connects TRBV29-1 to TRBJ2-5; perhaps TRBD2 as D (6 bases). V dropped 4 bases and J dropped 5 bases, with 17 bases sitting between them. The CDR3 runs 14 residues. Per the germline V gene, CDR1 is SQVTM and CDR2 is ANQGSEA. CDR3 residues: CSVGRASGGETQYF. CDR3 sequence (DNA): TGCAGCGTTGGTCGGGCTTCAGGAGGGGAGACCCAGTACTTC.

As concerns this clonotype: At one of its ends the junction is not consistent with the germline gene, which may arise from a read error. This chain uses TRBV12-3 or TRBV12-4 with TRBJ2-3; 7 nucleotides align to TRBD1. The CDR3 has 15 amino acids. In DNA form, the CDR3 reads TGTGCCGGCAGGGTGACAGGGCCCCAGCACGATACGCAGTATTTT. Translating it yields CAGRVTGPQHDTQYF.

With regard to this clonotype: At one boundary the junction diverges from the germline segment, which might be a read error. The chain joins TRBV29-1 to TRBJ2-1; D perhaps matches TRBD2 (5 bases). The germline V gene has CDR1 SQVTM and CDR2 ANQGSEA. The CDR3 spans 12 residues. The DNA for the CDR3 is TGTAGCGTTGATCGGGGATACAATAAGCAGTTCTTC. Its translation is CSVDRGYNKQFF.

Remarks on this clonotype: At one boundary the junction diverges from the germline segment, which might be a read error. The chain recombines TRBV7-9 with TRBJ1-6; D remains ambiguous. Germline V gives CDR1 SEHNR, CDR2 FQNEAQ (reference sequence). The CDR3 covers 13 residues. CDR3 DNA sequence: TGTGCCAGCAACTTTGTAGATAATTCACCCCTCCACTTC. This encodes CASNFVDNSPLHF.

This clonotype was recorded a few times. A read error may produce the germline difference seen at one junction end. The rearrangement joins TRBV20-1 to TRBJ2-1; a possible D gene is TRBD2 (5 bases). In germline, CDR1 is DFQATT, CDR2 SNEGSKA (reference sequence). The CDR3 extends over 13 amino acids. The CDR3 loop is CCASSPLVNEQFF. The CDR3 region has the DNA TGCTGTGCTAGTTCCCCACTAGTCAATGAGCAGTTCTTC.

Details on this clonotype: A read error is likely, as this CDR3 ends without the conserved phenylalanine or tryptophan. CDR3: CSVVRVDTGELFS. DNA of the CDR3: TGCAGCGTTGTACGGGTGGATACCGGGGAGCTGTTTTCT. The rearrangement joins TRBV29-1 to TRBJ2-2; no reliable D call. The CDR3 consists of 13 residues. V was shortened by 4 bases and J by 5 bases, with 11 bases between the two germline ends. CDR1 and CDR2 from the germline V gene are SQVTM and ANQGSEA.

Ten or more counts support this clonotype. The V call is TRBV28, the J call TRBJ2-1, with D perhaps TRBD1 (6 bases). CDR3 length: 16 residues. Germline CDR1 is MDHEN and CDR2 is SYDVKM. The V end lost 4 bases, the J end lost 5 bases, and 18 bases lay between the germline ends. CDR3: CASSWDAGTLNNEQFF. CDR3 bases: TGTGCCAGCAGTTGGGATGCCGGGACACTGAACAATGAGCAGTTCTTC.

The gene calls are TRBV7-3 and TRBJ2-1; 8 bases are a match to TRBD2. This CDR3 has 17 residues. Germline values: CDR1 SGHTA, CDR2 FQGTGA. V was pared by 5 bases and J by 0 bases, with 9 bases of the junction left unmatched. This CDR3 reads CASSPNSGGGSYNEQFF. The DNA of the CDR3 is TGTGCCAGCAGCCCTAACTCGGGAGGGGGCTCCTACAATGAGCAGTTCTTC.

This chain connects TRBV28 to TRBJ2-7, with D perhaps matching TRBD1 (6 bases). The CDR3 has 16 amino acids. The germline V gene encodes CDR1 MDHEN and CDR2 SYDVKM. The V end lost 4 bases, the J end lost 1 base, and 17 bases lay between the germline ends. The CDR3 DNA reads TGTGCCAGCAGTTCTTCCCCTCGGACAGCTTCCTACGAGCAGTACTTC. Its protein is CASSSSPRTASYEQYF.

Points on this clonotype: The conserved phenylalanine or tryptophan is not found at the CDR3 terminus, so this likely reflects a read error. V usage is TRBV28 and J usage is TRBJ2-4, with TRBD2 matching 10 bases. V lost 4 bases, J lost 7 bases, and 7 bases stayed unmatched. From germline, CDR1 is MDHEN and CDR2 SYDVKM. This CDR3 has 15 residues. The CDR3 spells CASSSPGTSVNIQYY. DNA for the CDR3: TGTGCCAGCAGTTCACCCGGGACTAGCGTGAACATTCAGTACTAC.

Note on this clonotype: Its ends do not fully match the called genes, so a read error is possible. This rearrangement joins TRBV12-3 or TRBV12-4 to TRBJ1-1; maybe TRBD1 (6 bases). The CDR3 length is 13 residues. The CDR3, as DNA: TGTGCCGGCAGTTCTAGTTGGGACACTGAAACTTTCTTT. Amino acid sequence: CAGSSSWDTETFF.

This chain connects TRBV29-1 to TRBJ2-1; 11 nucleotides align to TRBD2. CDR1 is SQVTM and CDR2 is ANQGSEA in the germline V gene. V lost 5 bases and J lost 12; bases outside the gene matches: 12. This CDR3 spans 14 amino acids. As DNA, the CDR3 is TGCAGCGTTACTCTAGGACTAGCGGGTGCGGTGCAGTTCTTC. This codes for CSVTLGLAGAVQFF.

On this clonotype: This clone may be a read error of a much larger clone one base away. The chain links TRBV20-1 to TRBJ2-7; TRBD1 agrees at 7 bases. With 0 bases clipped from V and 4 bases from J, the junction kept 6 bases outside the gene matches. Germline CDR1 is DFQATT and CDR2 is SNEGSKA (reference sequence). This CDR3 is 14 amino acids long. The CDR3 DNA reads TGCAGTGCTAGAGATGGGACAGAGTCTTACGAGCAGTACTTC. Encoded protein: CSARDGTESYEQYF.

On this clonotype: Just one base apart from a much larger clone, this may be a read error. The chain carries TRBV20-1 and TRBJ2-5; D uncertain. Germline-derived CDR1 and CDR2 are DFQATT and SNEGSKA (reference sequence). CDR3 size: 11 residues. CDR3 protein: CNGQFQETQYF. As DNA, the CDR3 is TGCAATGGGCAGTTCCAAGAGACCCAGTACTTC.

In regard to this clonotype: A single base separates this from a much larger clone, so it may be a read error. The rearrangement joins TRBV7-2 to TRBJ2-3; TRBD1 or TRBD2 may be the D gene (6 bases each). Germline CDR1 and CDR2: SGHTA and FQGNSA. V lost 3 bases, J lost 0 bases, and 16 bases lay in between. The CDR3 sequence is 17 residues long. For the CDR3, the DNA is TGTGCCAGCAGCTTCTCATCCGGCGGGACAAGCACAGATACGCAGTATTTT. Residues: CASSFSSGGTSTDTQYF.

Details on this clonotype: It is likely a read error, because the conserved phenylalanine at the end of the CDR3 is missing. This rearrangement joins TRBV7-9 to TRBJ1-6, with D perhaps TRBD1 (6 bases). The germline V and J ends were trimmed by 5 bases and 9 bases, with 14 bases remaining between them. CDR3 length equals 14 residues. Germline V CDR1 and CDR2: SEHNR, FQNEAQ (reference sequence). CDR3 nucleotides: TGTGCCAGCAGCCCGGACAGATCGGGTTCACCCCTCCACCAT. Amino acids: CASSPDRSGSPLHH.

The sample holds many counts of this clonotype. This CDR3 reads CASSSGLGGEQYF. CDR3 in DNA: TGTGCCAGCAGCTCGGGCCTCGGCGGGGAGCAGTACTTC. This rearrangement joins TRBV7-8 to TRBJ2-7, with TRBD2 as a possible D gene (5 bases). The length of the CDR3 is 13 residues. Germline V CDR1 and CDR2: SGHVS, FQNEAQ. V was shortened by 4 bases and J by 7 bases, with 14 bases between the two germline ends.

The sample holds many counts of this clonotype. The rearrangement uses TRBV20-1 and TRBJ1-1; the D gene is possibly TRBD1 (6 bases). The V end was cut by 3 bases, the J end by 0 bases, with 8 bases between. CDR1 and CDR2 from the germline V gene are DFQATT and SNEGSKA (reference sequence). This CDR3 region has 13 residues. CDR3 sequence: CSASPGVNTEAFF. The DNA for the CDR3 is TGCAGTGCTAGTCCAGGGGTGAACACTGAAGCTTTCTTT.

The CDR3 sequence: CASSSRTLDTEAFF. The DNA of the CDR3 is TGCGCCAGCAGCTCAAGGACATTGGATACTGAAGCTTTCTTT. The rearrangement links TRBV5-1 to TRBJ1-1; weak D call: TRBD1 (5 bases). V lost 3 bases to trimming and J lost 5 bases, with 14 bases between them. Germline V gene sequence: CDR1 SGHRS, CDR2 YFSETQ. The CDR3 totals 14 residues.

This clonotype was detected ten times or more. The CDR3, as DNA: TGTGCCAGCGGACCGGGACAGGCTAATGAAAAACTGTTTTTT. This encodes CASGPGQANEKLFF. V gene TRBV28 combines with J gene TRBJ1-4, with 8 bases lining up with TRBD1. CDR3 length: 14 amino acids. V was pared by 8 bases and J by 3 bases, with 5 bases of the junction left unmatched. Germline V gene lookup returns CDR1 MDHEN and CDR2 SYDVKM.

As concerns this clonotype: The junction and the germline gene differ at one end; a read error may be behind it. The J gene is TRBJ2-7, the V gene TRBV24-1; D is ambiguous. This CDR3 is 17 amino acids long. Germline CDR1 and CDR2: KGHDR and SFDVKD. Here the CDR3 DNA reads TGTGCCACCAGTGATTACGCGGCACGCCCACAGCCCTACGGGCAGTACTTC. This codes for CATSDYAARPQPYGQYF.

This clonotype was recorded many times. The chain joins TRBV20-1 to TRBJ2-5, with 8 bases fitting TRBD2. Germline CDR1 reads DFQATT; CDR2 reads SNEGSKA (reference sequence). The junction had 6 bases not matched to a gene; V was cut back by 2 bases and J by 4 bases. The CDR3 contains 14 residues. In DNA form, the CDR3 reads TGCAGTGCTAGAACGGGAGGGGGGTCAGAGACCCAGTACTTC. This sequence encodes CSARTGGGSETQYF.

About this clonotype itself: The conserved phenylalanine or tryptophan normally closing the CDR3 is absent here, so this likely arose from a read error. V is TRBV5-1 and J is TRBJ2-7; D is ambiguous. From germline, CDR1 is SGHRS and CDR2 YFSETQ. The CDR3 extends over 13 amino acids. For the CDR3, the DNA is TGCGCCAGCTGCTTATCGACTCCGTCCGAGCAGTACTTA. This codes for CASCLSTPSEQYL.

Ten or more counts support this clonotype. V usage is TRBV14 and J usage is TRBJ2-4; tentatively, D is TRBD1 (6 bases). The V and J ends lost 4 bases and 5 bases respectively, with 12 bases between them. This CDR3 contains 14 residues. Germline V gives CDR1 SGHDN, CDR2 FVKESK. In DNA, the CDR3 is TGTGCCAGCAGCCTACAGGGAATACAAAACATTCAGTACTTC. Translated: CASSLQGIQNIQYF.

This clonotype occurred many times. This rearrangement joins TRBV11-2 to TRBJ1-2; D gene unclear. The CDR3 loop spans 14 amino acids. The V gene lost 2 bases and the J gene lost 8 bases, with 15 bases spanning the gap. Germline lookup yields CDR1 SGHAT and CDR2 FQNNGV. The chain's CDR3 is CASSLLPRERGYTF. In DNA, the CDR3 is TGTGCCAGCAGCTTATTACCCCGGGAACGGGGCTACACCTTC.